These 31 T cell receptor beta chains originate from one sample sequenced in a study of blood T cell repertoires in COVID-19. Using immunoSEQ multiplex PCR, the repertoire was profiled, and TCRdb retains in-frame clones only, with some absent. The sample lists approximately 46,000 clones, almost 90% occurring once. The sequencing input was peripheral blood. Receptors were obtained from a man aged 50 or older with active COVID-19.

V gene TRBV6-4 combines with J gene TRBJ2-2, with a possible D match to TRBD1 (5 bases). V lost 0 bases to trimming and J lost 7 bases, with 6 bases between them. From germline, CDR1 is MRHNA and CDR2 SNTAGT. The CDR3 contains 13 residues. The CDR3 coding sequence is TGTGCCAGCAGTGACTCGGACATCGGGGAGCTGTTTTTT. It encodes CASSDSDIGELFF.

The chain is built from TRBV19 and TRBJ2-1, with D possibly matching TRBD1 (5 bases). V shed 3 bases and J shed 10 bases, with 10 bases lying between them. This CDR3 contains 12 residues. CDR1 is LNHDA, CDR2 SQIVND, per germline (reference sequence). CDR3 sequence: CASSISQGEQFF. CDR3 in DNA: TGTGCCAGTAGTATTAGCCAGGGAGAGCAGTTCTTC.

This chain links TRBV19 with TRBJ1-5; D remains unclear. V was shortened by 6 bases and J by 0 bases, with 9 bases between the two germline ends. The germline V gene encodes CDR1 LNHDA and CDR2 SQIVND (reference sequence). This CDR3 region has 14 residues. The CDR3 coding sequence is TGTGCCAGTAGCCCGGGGAATAGCAATCAGCCCCAGCATTTT. This codes for CASSPGNSNQPQHF.

The V call is TRBV9, the J call TRBJ1-1, with 7 positions matching TRBD1. The CDR3 length is 14 residues. V was pared by 2 bases and J by 1 base, with 2 bases of the junction left unmatched. From germline, CDR1 is SGDLS and CDR2 YYNGEE. The CDR3 sequence is CASSVRQGNTEAFF. The CDR3 region has the DNA TGTGCCAGCAGCGTGAGACAGGGGAACACTGAAGCTTTCTTT.

This chain joins TRBV9 and TRBJ2-4; 11 nucleotides match TRBD1. The CDR3 totals 18 residues. The germline V gene encodes CDR1 SGDLS and CDR2 YYNGEE. V shed 3 bases and J 2 bases; nucleotides not matched to a gene: 10. CDR3 sequence: CASSGEGQGGPTKNIQYF. DNA of the CDR3: TGTGCCAGCAGCGGAGAGGGACAGGGGGGGCCAACCAAAAACATTCAGTACTTC. The full variable domain, rest sourced from reference TRBV9 and TRBJ2-4, is DSGVTQTPKHLITATGQRVTLRCSPRSGDLSVYWYQQSLDQGLQFLIQYYNGEERAKGNILERFSAQQFPDLHSELNLSSLELGDSALYFCASSGEGQGGPTKNIQYFGAGTRLSVL.

A few counts support this clone. The chain links TRBV4-2 to TRBJ2-7; 7 bases align to TRBD2. The V segment lost 0 bases and the J segment 0 bases; nucleotides outside the gene matches: 8. Germline loops: CDR1 LGHNA, CDR2 YNFKEQ. This CDR3 region has 17 residues. CDR3 residues: CASSQDVGTSASYEQYF. The CDR3 coding sequence is TGTGCCAGCAGCCAAGATGTGGGAACTAGCGCCTCCTACGAGCAGTACTTC.

The chain combines TRBV5-1 with TRBJ1-5; TRBD1 might be the D (5 bases). The germline V and J ends were trimmed by 0 bases and 4 bases, with 11 bases remaining between them. CDR3 length: 15 amino acids. Germline V gene sequence: CDR1 SGHRS, CDR2 YFSETQ. The CDR3 here is CASSLDGGRNQPQHF. The CDR3 DNA reads as TGCGCCAGCAGCTTGGACGGGGGTCGGAATCAGCCCCAGCATTTT.

The CDR3 DNA follows: TGTGCCAGCAGTTCCCAGTCATATGGACTGGAAGGAGAGACCCAGTACTTC. Amino acid sequence: CASSSQSYGLEGETQYF. The chain carries TRBV6-2 or TRBV6-3 and TRBJ2-5; TRBD2 is a possible D gene (5 bases). The CDR3 is 17 amino acids. The V gene's germline CDR1 is MNHEY and CDR2 SVGEGT. Trimming pared 4 bases from V and 4 bases from J, leaving 22 bases between.

This chain uses TRBV9 with TRBJ2-7; D is unresolved. Between the trimmed V and J ends, which lost 2 bases and 2 bases, there was a span of 14 bases. The CDR3 length is 15 residues. The germline V gene has CDR1 SGDLS and CDR2 YYNGEE. The DNA of the CDR3 is TGTGCCAGCAGCGTCGGTACAGACGCTCCCTACGAGCAGTACTTC. This gives the protein CASSVGTDAPYEQYF.

The V gene is TRBV2, the J gene TRBJ2-1, with a weak D call TRBD2 (6 bases). The CDR3 has 15 amino acids. Germline V CDR1 and CDR2: SNHLY, FYNNEI. Trimming took 1 base from V and 3 from J, leaving 10 bases between them. The DNA for the CDR3 is TGTGCCAGCAGTGAAGGGAAGCGGGTCTACAATGAGCAGTTCTTC. This encodes CASSEGKRVYNEQFF.

This rearrangement joins TRBV7-2 to TRBJ2-7; D gene unclear. The germline CDR1 and CDR2 sequences are SGHTA and FQGNSA. Trimming shortened V by 1 base and J by 3 bases, and 10 bases separated the two germline ends. The CDR3 spans 14 residues. CDR3 DNA sequence: TGTGCCAGCAGCTTAGGGCTTATGGTCTACGAGCAGTACTTC. It specifies CASSLGLMVYEQYF. The full variable domain, in which reference TRBV7-2 and TRBJ2-7 provide the parts outside the CDR3, is GAGVSQSPSNKVTEKGKDVELRCDPISGHTALYWYRQSLGQGLEFLIYFQGNSAPDKSGLPSDRFSAERTGGSVSTLTIQRTQQEDSAVYLCASSLGLMVYEQYFGPGTRLTVT.

The gene calls are TRBV7-9 and TRBJ2-3; tentatively, D is TRBD2 (5 bases). Germline CDR1 reads SEHNR; CDR2 reads FQNEAQ (reference sequence). This CDR3 is built from 15 residues. Trimming took off 5 bases at V and 3 bases at J, with 15 bases between the two ends. CDR3 bases: TGTGCCAGCAGCCGCATCCTCGGCGGGACAGATACGCAGTATTTT. The encoded protein is CASSRILGGTDTQYF.

This sequence joins TRBV20-1 and TRBJ1-2, with D possibly TRBD1 on 5 matching bases. The CDR3 contains 16 residues. From germline, CDR1 is DFQATT and CDR2 SNEGSKA (reference sequence). Trimming left V 3 bases short and J 8 bases short, with 25 bases between. The CDR3 DNA reads as TGCAGTGCTAGTGTGCGTATGACAGACCATACTGGGGGCTACACCTTC. This sequence encodes CSASVRMTDHTGGYTF.

The V gene is TRBV7-9, the J gene TRBJ1-6; 9 bases map to TRBD1. This CDR3 comprises 16 residues. Germline V gene data show CDR1 as SEHNR and CDR2 as FQNEAQ (reference sequence). The trim removed 3 bases at V and 13 bases at J, leaving 13 bases unmatched. This chain's CDR3 is CASSLEDRGVLAPLHF. The CDR3, as DNA: TGTGCCAGCAGCTTGGAGGACAGGGGCGTACTGGCTCCCCTCCACTTT.

The CDR3 loop is CASSLLGGRGRDTQYF. CDR3 nucleotides: TGTGCCAGCAGCTTATTAGGGGGGAGGGGGAGAGATACGCAGTATTTT. The chain carries TRBV7-2 and TRBJ2-3; TRBD2 is a possible D gene (7 bases). The germline V gene has CDR1 SGHTA and CDR2 FQGNSA. Trimming shortened V by 2 bases and J by 5 bases, and 17 bases separated the two germline ends. This CDR3 has 16 residues.

This clone was seen just once. This rearrangement joins TRBV7-3 to TRBJ2-1; 8 bases agree with TRBD1. Germline lookup yields CDR1 SGHTA and CDR2 FQGTGA. V lost 4 bases and J lost 10; bases outside the gene matches: 6. The CDR3 extends over 13 amino acids. The CDR3 reads CASSSTGGSEQFF. The CDR3 DNA sequence: TGTGCCAGCAGCTCTACAGGGGGGAGCGAGCAGTTCTTC.

This chain uses TRBV5-6 with TRBJ1-5; D ambiguous. There are 15 residues in the CDR3. Germline V lookup: CDR1 SGHDT, CDR2 YYEEEE. The V end was cut by 4 bases, the J end by 0 bases, with 11 bases between. The CDR3 spells CASSLRGYSNQPQHF. The CDR3 DNA reads as TGTGCCAGCAGCCTGCGGGGTTATAGCAATCAGCCCCAGCATTTT.

The rearrangement uses TRBV4-1 and TRBJ1-2; 8 bases line up with TRBD1. The CDR3 runs to 16 residues. With 2 bases clipped from V and 4 bases from J, the junction kept 9 bases outside the gene matches. Germline V gives CDR1 MGHRA, CDR2 YSYEKL. CDR3 sequence (DNA): TGCGCCAGCAGCCAAACGGACAGGGTACTATCCTATGGCTACACCTTC. Its translation: CASSQTDRVLSYGYTF.

The chain combines TRBV5-6 with TRBJ1-2, with 7 bases identical to TRBD1. J was trimmed by 5 bases and V by 4 bases; bases with no gene match: 8. Germline V CDR1 and CDR2: SGHDT, YYEEEE. This CDR3 has 14 amino acids. CDR3 DNA sequence: TGTGCCAGCAGCAGAGGGGGCGCCGGGTATGGCTACACCTTC. Its translation is CASSRGGAGYGYTF.

CDR3 loop: CSVVGGVTEAFF. CDR3 nucleotides: TGCAGCGTTGTCGGGGGAGTAACTGAAGCTTTCTTT. The chain joins TRBV29-1 to TRBJ1-1; D perhaps matches TRBD1 (5 bases). This CDR3 spans 12 amino acids. The germline CDR1 and CDR2 sequences are SQVTM and ANQGSEA. With 4 bases removed from V and 5 bases from J, the gap between germline ends came to 11 bases.

The rearrangement links TRBV27 to TRBJ1-6; 7 bases are shared with TRBD1. V was pared by 5 bases and J by 13 bases, with 5 bases of the junction left unmatched. This CDR3 region has 12 residues. CDR1 is MNHEY, CDR2 SMNVEV, per germline (reference sequence). The CDR3 DNA is TGTGCCAGCAGTCCACAGGGACAGCCCCTCCACTTT. Translated, it gives CASSPQGQPLHF.

The gene calls are TRBV19 and TRBJ1-5; D call uncertain. Germline-derived CDR1 and CDR2 are LNHDA and SQIVND (reference sequence). Trimming took off 0 bases at V and 4 bases at J, with 4 bases between the two ends. There are 13 residues in the CDR3. The CDR3 loop reads CASSIDLNQPQHF. The DNA for the CDR3 is TGTGCCAGTAGTATAGACCTTAATCAGCCCCAGCATTTT.

The rearrangement uses TRBV28 and TRBJ1-5; D possibly corresponds to TRBD1 (5 bases). Trimming pared 6 bases from V and 4 bases from J, leaving 13 bases between. This CDR3 region has 14 residues. CDR1 and CDR2 from the germline V gene are MDHEN and SYDVKM. The CDR3 is CASRGPTENQPQHF. CDR3 DNA sequence: TGTGCCAGCAGAGGTCCGACAGAGAATCAGCCCCAGCATTTT. The full variable domain, rest sourced from reference TRBV28 and TRBJ1-5, is DVKVTQSSRYLVKRTGEKVFLECVQDMDHENMFWYRQDPGLGLRLIYFSYDVKMKEKGDIPEGYSVSREKKERFSLILESASTNQTSMYLCASRGPTENQPQHFGDGTRLSIL.

The V and J genes are TRBV19 and TRBJ1-5, with TRBD1 matching over 8 bases. This CDR3 region has 16 residues. Germline lookup yields CDR1 LNHDA and CDR2 SQIVND (reference sequence). V lost 5 bases, J lost 7 bases, and 13 bases stayed unmatched. The DNA for the CDR3 is TGTGCCAGTAGTGATTTTGCAGGGGGCGGCGGACAGCCCCAGCATTTT. Protein product: CASSDFAGGGGQPQHF.

V and J are TRBV2 and TRBJ2-2, with 7 bases lining up with TRBD1. The CDR3 consists of 14 residues. The junction had 4 bases not matched to a gene; V was cut back by 5 bases and J by 4 bases. Germline V gene sequence: CDR1 SNHLY, CDR2 FYNNEI. CDR3 bases: TGTGCCAGCAGTCTGACAGGGCTCACCGGGGAGCTGTTTTTT. Protein: CASSLTGLTGELFF.

This chain links TRBV20-1 with TRBJ1-3, with no clear D. Between the trimmed V and J ends, which lost 6 bases and 3 bases, there was a span of 6 bases. Per germline, CDR1 DFQATT and CDR2 SNEGSKA (reference sequence). The CDR3 contains 11 residues. The CDR3 coding sequence is TGCAGTGCGGCTCGTGGAAACACCATATATTTT. Translation: CSAARGNTIYF.

The rearrangement joins TRBV18 to TRBJ2-1; TRBD2 matches 9 bases. Trimming took 1 base from V and 2 from J; bases not matched to a gene: 3. CDR1 is KGHSH, CDR2 LQKENI, per germline. CDR3 size: 16 residues. As DNA, the CDR3 is TGTGCCAGCTCACCACGCGCGGGGGGGCCCTACAATGAGCAGTTCTTC. This sequence encodes CASSPRAGGPYNEQFF.

The chain is built from TRBV7-9 and TRBJ2-5, with a weak D call TRBD1 (6 bases). With 5 bases removed from V and 0 bases from J, the gap between germline ends came to 10 bases. Germline V gives CDR1 SEHNR, CDR2 FQNEAQ (reference sequence). The CDR3 has 14 residues. The CDR3 bases are TGTGCCAGCAGCAGTACAGGGTACCAAGAGACCCAGTACTTC. It specifies CASSSTGYQETQYF. Filled out from reference TRBV7-9 and TRBJ2-5, the complete variable domain reads DTGVSQNPRHKITKRGQNVTFRCDPISEHNRLYWYRQTLGQGPEFLTYFQNEAQLEKSRLLSDRFSAERPKGSFSTLEIQRTEQGDSAMYLCASSSTGYQETQYFGPGTRLLVL.

J is TRBJ2-1 and V is TRBV4-1, with 8 bases aligning to TRBD1. The V gene's germline CDR1 is MGHRA and CDR2 YSYEKL. CDR3 length equals 15 residues. V lost 5 bases, J lost 6 bases, and 9 bases stayed unmatched. The CDR3 sequence is CASSEEDRALNEQFF. CDR3 nucleotides: TGCGCCAGCAGCGAGGAGGACAGGGCCCTCAATGAGCAGTTCTTC.

The chain is built from TRBV5-1 and TRBJ2-7; unclear D gene. The CDR3 is made up of 14 amino acids. Trimming shortened V by 0 bases and J by 5 bases, and 12 bases separated the two germline ends. Germline V gene sequence: CDR1 SGHRS, CDR2 YFSETQ. The CDR3 region is CASSLAGSGHEQYF. DNA for the CDR3: TGCGCCAGCAGCTTGGCCGGGTCCGGTCACGAGCAGTACTTC.

The genes are TRBV28 and TRBJ1-6, with D hard to call. V dropped 1 base and J dropped 0 bases, with 7 bases sitting between them. The CDR3 runs 16 residues. Germline V gene sequence: CDR1 MDHEN, CDR2 SYDVKM. As DNA, the CDR3 is TGTGCCAGCAGTTTATTCTGGAGCTCCTATAATTCACCCCTCCACTTT. It codes for CASSLFWSSYNSPLHF.